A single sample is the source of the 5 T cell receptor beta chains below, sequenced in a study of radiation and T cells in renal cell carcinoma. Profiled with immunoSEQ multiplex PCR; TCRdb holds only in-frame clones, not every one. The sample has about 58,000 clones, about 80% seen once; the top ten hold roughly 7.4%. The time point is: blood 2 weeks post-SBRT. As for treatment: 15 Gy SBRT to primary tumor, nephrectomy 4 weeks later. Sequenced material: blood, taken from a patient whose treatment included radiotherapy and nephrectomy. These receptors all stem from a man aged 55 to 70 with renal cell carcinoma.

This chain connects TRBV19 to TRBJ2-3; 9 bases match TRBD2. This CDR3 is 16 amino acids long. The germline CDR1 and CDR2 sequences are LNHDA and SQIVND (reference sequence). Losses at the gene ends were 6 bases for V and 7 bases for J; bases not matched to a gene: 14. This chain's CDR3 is CASSLFPGLAGNTQYF. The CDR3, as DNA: TGTGCCAGTAGCCTATTCCCGGGACTAGCTGGTAATACGCAGTATTTT.

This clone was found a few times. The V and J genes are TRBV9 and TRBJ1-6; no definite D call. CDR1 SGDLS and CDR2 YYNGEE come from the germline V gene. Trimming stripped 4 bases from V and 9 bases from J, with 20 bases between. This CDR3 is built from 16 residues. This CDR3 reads CASSPDLLGSGSPLHF. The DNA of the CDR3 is TGTGCCAGCAGCCCAGACCTACTGGGCTCGGGTTCACCCCTCCACTTT. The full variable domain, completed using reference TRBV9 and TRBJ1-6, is DSGVTQTPKHLITATGQRVTLRCSPRSGDLSVYWYQQSLDQGLQFLIQYYNGEERAKGNILERFSAQQFPDLHSELNLSSLELGDSALYFCASSPDLLGSGSPLHFGNGTRLTVT.

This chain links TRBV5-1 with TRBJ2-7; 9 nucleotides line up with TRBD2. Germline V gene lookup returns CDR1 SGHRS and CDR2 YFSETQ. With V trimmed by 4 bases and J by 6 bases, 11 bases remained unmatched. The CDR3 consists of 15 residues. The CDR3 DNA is TGCGCCAGCAGCGCCCGGACTAGCGACCTTGGCGAGCAGTACTTC. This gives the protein CASSARTSDLGEQYF.

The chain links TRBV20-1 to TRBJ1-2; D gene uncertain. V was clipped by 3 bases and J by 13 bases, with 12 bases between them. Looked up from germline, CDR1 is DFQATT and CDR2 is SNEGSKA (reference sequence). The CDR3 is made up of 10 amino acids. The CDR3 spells CSASANTGTF. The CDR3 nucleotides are TGCAGTGCTAGTGCTAACACTGGCACCTTC.

The chain's CDR3 is CASSLERGAQYV. The CDR3 coding sequence is TGTGCCAGCAGCTTAGAGAGGGGCGCGCAGTACGTC. The chain recombines TRBV7-2 with TRBJ2-7; either TRBD1 or TRBD2 may supply D (5 bases each). The germline V and J ends were trimmed by 1 base and 9 bases, with 10 bases remaining between them. The CDR3 extends over 12 amino acids. CDR1 and CDR2 from the germline V gene are SGHTA and FQGNSA.